The 25 T cell receptor beta chains below were found in one sample sequenced in a study of blood T cell repertoires in COVID-19. The table came from immunoSEQ multiplex PCR; TCRdb's copy has only in-frame clones and leaves some out. The sample carries about 480,000 clones, 70% to 90% recorded once. The specimen sequenced was peripheral blood. These receptors were collected from a woman aged 45 to 65 with COVID-19, enrolled during active disease.

This clone was detected once. The chain links TRBV15 to TRBJ2-3; weak D call: TRBD2 (6 bases). CDR1 and CDR2 from the germline V gene are LNHNV and YYDKDF (reference sequence). This CDR3 spans 17 amino acids. Trimming stripped 0 bases from V and 0 bases from J, with 13 bases between. This CDR3 is CATSRDRAGTSTDTQYF. The CDR3 bases are TGTGCCACCAGCAGAGATCGGGCCGGGACTAGCACAGATACGCAGTATTTT.

The V and J genes are TRBV11-3 and TRBJ2-7; D perhaps matches TRBD1 (5 bases). Germline V gene data show CDR1 as SGHNT and CDR2 as YENEEA. Trimming left V 4 bases short and J 6 bases short, with 16 bases between. The length of the CDR3 is 14 residues. CDR3 loop: CASSSRQSLPEQYF. CDR3 nucleotide sequence: TGTGCCAGCAGCTCCCGACAGTCCCTCCCCGAGCAGTACTTC.

The chain carries TRBV10-3 and TRBJ1-1, with a tentative D call TRBD1 (5 bases). This CDR3 comprises 14 residues. The germline CDR1 and CDR2 sequences are ENHRY and SYGVKD. V was cut by 3 bases and J by 0 bases, with 8 bases left in between. This CDR3 is CAISDRQLNTEAFF. The DNA for the CDR3 is TGTGCCATCAGTGACCGACAGTTGAACACTGAAGCTTTCTTT.

The chain recombines TRBV20-1 with TRBJ1-4; unclear D gene. Germline V lookup: CDR1 DFQATT, CDR2 SNEGSKA (reference sequence). Trimming removed 6 bases at V and 5 bases at J, with 7 bases between. This CDR3 has 11 residues. The CDR3 region has the DNA TGCAGTGCCGCGGCGAATGAAAAACTGTTTTTT. This sequence encodes CSAAANEKLFF.

The chain employs TRBV19 and TRBJ1-5; perhaps TRBD1 as D (6 bases). The CDR3 consists of 16 residues. From germline, CDR1 is LNHDA and CDR2 SQIVND (reference sequence). V dropped 3 bases and J dropped 0 bases, with 12 bases sitting between them. Written as DNA, the CDR3 is TGTGCCAGTAGTATCGGGGGGACACATAGCAATCAGCCCCAGCATTTT. This gives the protein CASSIGGTHSNQPQHF.

The chain is built from TRBV6-5 and TRBJ2-5; D perhaps matches TRBD1 (6 bases). V lost 8 bases to trimming and J lost 5 bases, with 18 bases between them. Per germline, CDR1 MNHEY and CDR2 SVGAGI. The CDR3 has 14 residues. The CDR3 DNA is TGTGCCAGCTCCGGTGCTGGGGGCTTGGAGACCCAGTACTTC. Encoded protein: CASSGAGGLETQYF.

The V gene is TRBV7-3, the J gene TRBJ2-3; 12 bases align to TRBD2. In germline, CDR1 is SGHTA, CDR2 FQGTGA. The CDR3 totals 16 residues. V was pared by 3 bases and J by 2 bases, with 3 bases of the junction left unmatched. For the CDR3, the DNA is TGTGCCAGCAGCTTCTCTAGCGGGGGGGCCACAGATACGCAGTATTTT. Encoded protein: CASSFSSGGATDTQYF.

This rearrangement joins TRBV6-5 to TRBJ1-1; D possibly corresponds to TRBD1 (6 bases). The CDR3 spans 14 residues. Germline V gene lookup returns CDR1 MNHEY and CDR2 SVGAGI. Trimming cost V 7 bases and J 1 base, with 13 bases left between them. CDR3 amino acids: CASKKAGENTEAFF. The CDR3 DNA sequence: TGTGCCAGCAAGAAGGCAGGGGAGAACACTGAAGCTTTCTTT.

This rearrangement joins TRBV6-4 to TRBJ1-5; D is ambiguous. Between the trimmed V and J ends, which lost 0 bases and 4 bases, there was a span of 7 bases. Germline CDR1 MRHNA, CDR2 SNTAGT. CDR3 length equals 14 residues. The CDR3 protein is CASSDSYGNQPQHF. In DNA, the CDR3 is TGTGCCAGCAGTGACTCGTACGGTAATCAGCCCCAGCATTTT.

CDR3 DNA: TGTGCCTGGAGTCCGAGGTTCGGGGGGCAGCCCCAGCATTTT. Translation: CAWSPRFGGQPQHF. V gene TRBV30 combines with J gene TRBJ1-5; D is perhaps TRBD1 (5 bases). CDR1 is GTSNPN, CDR2 SVGIG, per germline (reference sequence). This CDR3 region has 14 residues. The V end lost 2 bases, the J end lost 7 bases, and 15 bases lay between the germline ends.

This clone was seen only a few times. This chain connects TRBV30 to TRBJ1-4; D gene unclear. CDR3 length: 13 amino acids. The germline V gene has CDR1 GTSNPN and CDR2 SVGIG (reference sequence). The V gene lost 4 bases and the J gene lost 3 bases, with 9 bases spanning the gap. The CDR3 DNA reads TGTGCCTGGACAGTGTTTCCTAATGAAAAACTGTTTTTT. It encodes CAWTVFPNEKLFF.

This rearrangement joins TRBV13 to TRBJ2-7; 15 positions match TRBD2. V lost 4 bases and J lost 6; bases outside the gene matches: 1. The germline V gene has CDR1 PRHDT and CDR2 FYEKMQ (reference sequence). This CDR3 is built from 14 residues. CDR3 region: CASSSGLAGGEQYF. The DNA of the CDR3 is TGTGCCAGCAGCTCGGGACTAGCGGGAGGCGAGCAGTACTTC.

The chain carries TRBV19 and TRBJ2-2; possibly TRBD2 for D (7 bases). CDR3 length equals 15 residues. V lost 5 bases and J 5 bases, leaving 15 bases between the germline ends. CDR1 is LNHDA, CDR2 SQIVND, per germline (reference sequence). As DNA, the CDR3 is TGTGCCAGTAGTGACTGGGGGGGCGGTACCGGGGAGCTGTTTTTT. Translated, it gives CASSDWGGGTGELFF. The full variable domain, rest sourced from reference TRBV19 and TRBJ2-2, is DGGITQSPKYLFRKEGQNVTLSCEQNLNHDAMYWYRQDPGQGLRLIYYSQIVNDFQKGDIAEGYSVSREKKESFPLTVTSAQKNPTAFYLCASSDWGGGTGELFFGEGSRLTVL.

This rearrangement joins TRBV19 to TRBJ1-2; D is unresolved. CDR3 length: 13 residues. CDR1 and CDR2 from the germline V gene are LNHDA and SQIVND (reference sequence). The V end lost 0 bases, the J end lost 6 bases, and 8 bases lay between the germline ends. CDR3 coding DNA: TGTGCCAGTAGTATAGATCTAGACGATGGCTACACCTTC. Its translation: CASSIDLDDGYTF.

Details on this clone: Other DNA sequences in this sample translate to the same CDR3. This chain joins TRBV12-3 or TRBV12-4 and TRBJ1-1; TRBD1 might be the D (6 bases). Between the trimmed V and J ends, which lost 6 bases and 2 bases, there was a span of 10 bases. The CDR3 runs 13 residues. This CDR3 is CASSRTDNTEAFF. Written as DNA, the CDR3 is TGTGCCAGCAGCAGGACAGACAACACTGAAGCTTTCTTT.

The CDR3 is CASSYSRESNTEAFF. DNA of the CDR3: TGTGCCAGCAGTTACTCAAGGGAGTCGAACACTGAAGCTTTCTTT. V and J are TRBV6-5 and TRBJ1-1; D not certain. The CDR3 has 15 residues. Germline V gene sequence: CDR1 MNHEY, CDR2 SVGAGI. V was clipped by 0 bases and J by 1 base, with 9 bases between them.

This chain links TRBV5-1 with TRBJ2-1, with 14 bases identical to TRBD2. Trimming at V came to 4 bases and at J to 4 bases, leaving 7 bases not matched to a gene. This CDR3 is 17 amino acids long. CDR1 SGHRS and CDR2 YFSETQ come from the germline V gene. The CDR3 here is CASSLTSGGAGYNEQFF. For the CDR3, the DNA is TGCGCCAGCAGCCTGACTAGCGGGGGGGCTGGTTACAATGAGCAGTTCTTC. The variable domain in full, completed from reference TRBV5-1 and TRBJ2-1, reads KAGVTQTPRYLIKTRGQQVTLSCSPISGHRSVSWYQQTPGQGLQFLFEYFSETQRNKGNFPGRFSGRQFSNSRSEMNVSTLELGDSALYLCASSLTSGGAGYNEQFFGPGTRLTVL.

The chain carries TRBV2 and TRBJ1-1; D ambiguous. V lost 4 bases and J 7 bases, leaving 7 bases between the germline ends. Per the germline V gene, CDR1 is SNHLY and CDR2 is FYNNEI. The CDR3 is 11 residues long. The CDR3 reads CASSGSGEAFF. The CDR3 bases are TGTGCCAGCAGTGGATCAGGTGAAGCTTTCTTT.

J is TRBJ1-6 and V is TRBV3-1 (or the pseudogene TRBV3-2), with 10 bases lining up with TRBD1. Trimming at V came to 4 bases and at J to 10 bases, leaving 7 bases not matched to a gene. Looked up from germline, CDR1 is LGHDT and CDR2 is YNNKEL (reference sequence). CDR3 size: 15 residues. CDR3 DNA sequence: TGTGCCAGCAGCCGTACCGGACAGGGGGGATCACCCCTCCACTTT. It is translated as CASSRTGQGGSPLHF.

This clone was picked up a small number of times. V is TRBV5-1 and J is TRBJ1-5, with TRBD1 matching over 9 bases. Per the germline V gene, CDR1 is SGHRS and CDR2 is YFSETQ. Losses at the gene ends were 3 bases for V and 7 bases for J; bases not matched to a gene: 8. The CDR3 consists of 15 residues. CDR3 in DNA: TGCGCCAGCAGCTCAGGGACAGGGCCAGGGCAGCCCCAGCATTTT. It codes for CASSSGTGPGQPQHF.

This clone was picked up a small number of times. The chain carries TRBV6-5 and TRBJ1-5, with D uncertain. The V gene's germline CDR1 is MNHEY and CDR2 SVGAGI. V lost 6 bases to trimming and J lost 0 bases, with 6 bases between them. CDR3 length: 13 residues. The CDR3 is CASRRSSNQPQHF. For the CDR3, the DNA is TGTGCCAGCAGGCGATCTAGCAATCAGCCCCAGCATTTT.

This clone was seen more than once but under ten times. V gene TRBV5-4 combines with J gene TRBJ1-6; possible D gene TRBD1, 6 bases. Germline CDR1 and CDR2: SGHNT and YYREEE (reference sequence). CDR3 size: 14 residues. V lost 1 base, J lost 9 bases, and 11 bases lay in between. The CDR3, as DNA: TGTGCCAGCAGCTTGACAGGGACAACTTCACCCCTCCACTTT. Translating gives CASSLTGTTSPLHF.

V is TRBV7-2 and J is TRBJ1-1; 7 bases align to TRBD1. The CDR3 spans 15 residues. Germline V gene lookup returns CDR1 SGHTA and CDR2 FQGNSA. V lost 4 bases, J lost 4 bases, and 9 bases stayed unmatched. In DNA, the CDR3 is TGTGCCAGCAGCTCAGCGACAGGGTTGGGCACTGAAGCTTTCTTT. It specifies CASSSATGLGTEAFF.

This sequence joins TRBV6-1 and TRBJ2-2; tentatively, D is TRBD1 (5 bases). CDR1 MNHNS and CDR2 SASEGT come from the germline V gene. V dropped 2 bases and J dropped 2 bases, with 12 bases sitting between them. There are 16 residues in the CDR3. CDR3 sequence reads: CASSELRGRNTGELFF. The CDR3 DNA is TGTGCCAGCAGTGAATTAAGGGGCCGAAACACCGGGGAGCTGTTTTTT.

This clone appeared once. The chain couples TRBV19 to TRBJ1-2, with a weak D call TRBD1 (5 bases). Per germline, CDR1 LNHDA and CDR2 SQIVND (reference sequence). V lost 2 bases to trimming and J lost 4 bases, with 8 bases between them. The CDR3 contains 13 residues. The CDR3 coding sequence is TGTGCCAGTAGTATACAGGGTTCCTATGGCTACACCTTC. It is translated as CASSIQGSYGYTF.